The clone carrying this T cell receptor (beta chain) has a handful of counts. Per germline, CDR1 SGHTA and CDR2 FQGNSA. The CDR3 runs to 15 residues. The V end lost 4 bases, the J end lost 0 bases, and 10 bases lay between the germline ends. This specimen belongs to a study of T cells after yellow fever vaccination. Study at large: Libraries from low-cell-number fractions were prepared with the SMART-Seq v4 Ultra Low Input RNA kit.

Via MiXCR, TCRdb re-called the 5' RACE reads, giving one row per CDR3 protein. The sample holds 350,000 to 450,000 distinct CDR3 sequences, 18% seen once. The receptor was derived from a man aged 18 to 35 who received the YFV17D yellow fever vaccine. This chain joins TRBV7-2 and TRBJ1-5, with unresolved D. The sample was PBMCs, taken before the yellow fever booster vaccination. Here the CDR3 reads CASSYDFGSNQPQHF. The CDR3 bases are TGTGCCAGCAGCTACGATTTCGGTAGCAATCAGCCCCAGCATTTT.